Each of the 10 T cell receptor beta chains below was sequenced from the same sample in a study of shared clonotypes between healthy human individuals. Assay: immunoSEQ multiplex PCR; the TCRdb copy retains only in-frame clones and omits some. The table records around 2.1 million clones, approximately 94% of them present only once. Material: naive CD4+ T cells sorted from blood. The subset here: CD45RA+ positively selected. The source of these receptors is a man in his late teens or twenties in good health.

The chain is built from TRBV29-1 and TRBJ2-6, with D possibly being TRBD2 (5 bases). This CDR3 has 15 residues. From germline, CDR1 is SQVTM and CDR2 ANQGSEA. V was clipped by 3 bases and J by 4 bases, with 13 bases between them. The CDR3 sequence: CSVDEGTEGANVLTF. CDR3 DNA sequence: TGCAGCGTTGACGAGGGAACGGAGGGGGCCAACGTCCTGACTTTC.

CDR3 in DNA: TGTGCCAGCAGCTTAGAACAGGTTGAAGCTTTCTTT. It codes for CASSLEQVEAFF. The chain couples TRBV7-9 to TRBJ1-1; the D gene is possibly TRBD1 (5 bases). Germline V gene lookup returns CDR1 SEHNR and CDR2 FQNEAQ (reference sequence). V lost 1 base and J lost 7, with 7 bases in between. CDR3 size: 12 residues.

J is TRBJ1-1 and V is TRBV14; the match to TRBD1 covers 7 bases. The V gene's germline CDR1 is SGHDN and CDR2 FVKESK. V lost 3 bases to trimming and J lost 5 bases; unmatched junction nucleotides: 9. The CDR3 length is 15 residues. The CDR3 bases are TGTGCCAGCAGCCATACACAGGGGCTGGGGACTGAAGCTTTCTTT. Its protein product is CASSHTQGLGTEAFF.

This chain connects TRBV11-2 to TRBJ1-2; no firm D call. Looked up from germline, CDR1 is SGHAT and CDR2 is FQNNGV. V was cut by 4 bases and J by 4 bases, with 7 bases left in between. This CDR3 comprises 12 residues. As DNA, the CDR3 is TGTGCCAGCAGCTCTTCGATCTATGGCTACACCTTC. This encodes CASSSSIYGYTF.

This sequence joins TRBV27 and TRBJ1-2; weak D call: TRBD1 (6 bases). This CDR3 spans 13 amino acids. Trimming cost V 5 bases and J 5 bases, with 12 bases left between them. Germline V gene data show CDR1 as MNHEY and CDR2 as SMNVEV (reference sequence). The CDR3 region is CASSKQGPYGYTF. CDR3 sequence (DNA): TGTGCCAGCAGTAAACAGGGCCCTTATGGCTACACCTTC.

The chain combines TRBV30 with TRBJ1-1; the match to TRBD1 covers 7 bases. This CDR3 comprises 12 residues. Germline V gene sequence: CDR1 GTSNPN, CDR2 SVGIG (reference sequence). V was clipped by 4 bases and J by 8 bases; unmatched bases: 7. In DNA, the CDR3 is TGTGCCTGGATTAGGGGACAGTCCGAAGCTTTCTTT. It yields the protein CAWIRGQSEAFF.

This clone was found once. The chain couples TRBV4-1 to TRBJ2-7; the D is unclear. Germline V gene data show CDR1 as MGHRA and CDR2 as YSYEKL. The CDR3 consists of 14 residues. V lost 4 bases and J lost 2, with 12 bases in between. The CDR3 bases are TGCGCCAGCAGCCCATTGTACATCACCTACGAGCAGTACTTC. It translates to CASSPLYITYEQYF.

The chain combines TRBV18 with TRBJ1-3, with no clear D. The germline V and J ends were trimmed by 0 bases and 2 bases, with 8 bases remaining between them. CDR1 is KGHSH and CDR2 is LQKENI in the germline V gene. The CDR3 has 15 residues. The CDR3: CASSPPTTAGNTIYF. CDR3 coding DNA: TGTGCCAGCTCACCACCTACTACTGCTGGAAACACCATATATTTT.

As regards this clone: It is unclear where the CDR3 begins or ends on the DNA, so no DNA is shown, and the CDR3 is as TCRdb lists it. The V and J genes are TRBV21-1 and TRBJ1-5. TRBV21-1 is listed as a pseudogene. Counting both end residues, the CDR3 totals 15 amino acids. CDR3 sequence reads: CARQPWGEGNQPQHF.

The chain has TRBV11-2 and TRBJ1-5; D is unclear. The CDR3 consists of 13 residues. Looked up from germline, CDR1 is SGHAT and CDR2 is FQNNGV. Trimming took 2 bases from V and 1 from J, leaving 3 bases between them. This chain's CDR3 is CASSLWSNQPQHF. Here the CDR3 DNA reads TGTGCCAGCAGCTTATGGAGCAATCAGCCCCAGCATTTT.